This T cell receptor beta chain derives from a study of T cell changes during pregnancy in multiple sclerosis. The CDR3 sequence is 15 residues long. From germline, CDR1 is SGDLS and CDR2 YYNGEE. After removal of 2 bases from V and 2 bases from J, the junction contained 0 bases not matched to a gene. Only in-frame clones appear in the TCRdb table, and some are missing; sequencing was by immunoSEQ multiplex PCR. This table holds nearly 80,000 clones, 90% to 95% found once. This clonotype originated in a female donor with multiple sclerosis, enrolled in a pregnancy study. Specimen: CD4+ T cells from peripheral blood mononuclear cells, collected before pregnancy. The rearrangement joins TRBV9 to TRBJ1-3, with 11 bases that match TRBD1. DNA for the CDR3: TGTGCCAGCAGCGTGGGACAGGGGGCTGGAAACACCATATATTTT. Protein: CASSVGQGAGNTIYF.